This TCR beta chain was captured by sequencing in a study of T cell responses to AZD1222 COVID-19 vaccine. The study's findings and limits: Unmutated variant regions are reportedly targeted by nearly half of spike-specific TCRs.

Germline V gives CDR1 SGHRS, CDR2 YFSETQ. With 3 bases clipped from V and 1 base from J, the junction kept 9 bases outside the gene matches. The CDR3 has 18 amino acids. For this clone: No antigen is known for it.

Only in-frame clones appear in the TCRdb table, and some are missing; sequencing was by immunoSEQ multiplex PCR. The data show about 130,000 clones, 75% to 95% seen once. The material sequenced was peripheral blood, taken 28 days after the second AZD1222 dose. This TCR derives from an adult who received the AZD1222 COVID-19 vaccine. V gene TRBV5-1 combines with J gene TRBJ2-6; 8 nucleotides align to TRBD2. This chain's CDR3 is CASSYRGGLRSGANVLTF. In nucleotides, the CDR3 is TGCGCCAGCAGCTACCGGGGGGGTCTCCGGTCTGGGGCCAACGTCCTGACTTTC.